Listed below are T cell receptor beta chains from one sample, sequenced in a study of blood T cell repertoires in COVID-19. This table comes from immunoSEQ multiplex PCR, and its TCRdb copy is limited to in-frame clones, with some not included. Of about 100,000 clones in the sample, around 89% were seen once. The sequenced material came from peripheral blood. The receptor set was obtained from a man aged 35 to 55 with active or convalescent COVID-19. CDR3s include the opening cysteine and the closing phenylalanine or tryptophan. Fields, in order: V gene, CDR3 length, D gene, J gene, clone size, CDR3 DNA, CDR3 protein. D genes are given only for firm matches. Size is stated for part of the rows, as once, few or many counts, or as a class when the clone is expanded.

>TRBV18|16|TRBD1|TRBJ1-1|-
TGTGCCAGCTCACCACCGAGCCGGGACAGGGGCGGGGAAGCTTTCTTT
CASSPPSRDRGGEAFF
>TRBV7-2|13|-|TRBJ1-1|-
TGTGCCAGCAGCTTCGGGATGAACACTGAAGCTTTCTTT
CASSFGMNTEAFF
>TRBV20-1|15|TRBD1|TRBJ1-2|-
TGCAGTGCTAGTCGGTGGGGACAGCCGGTCGATGGCTACACCTTC
CSASRWGQPVDGYTF
>TRBV11-2|15|TRBD1|TRBJ2-7|-
TGTGCCAGCAGCGTAACCGGACAGGGGACCTACGAGCAGTACTTC
CASSVTGQGTYEQYF
>TRBV6-2/TRBV6-3|12|-|TRBJ2-2|-
TGTGCCAGCAGCTGGGACTCCGGGGAGCTGTTTTTT
CASSWDSGELFF
>TRBV28|15|-|TRBJ1-1|-
TGTGCCAGCAGTTTATTAGCGAGGTCTCTCGATGGAGCTTTCTTT
CASSLLARSLDGAFF
>TRBV27|17|-|TRBJ1-3|-
TGTGCCAGCAGTTTGGTACCCCTTATGAGCTCTGGAAACACCATATATTTT
CASSLVPLMSSGNTIYF
>TRBV5-1|15|-|TRBJ2-1|-
TGCGCCAGCTTCCCGACAGGCTTAGGCCACAATGAGCAGTTCTTC
CASFPTGLGHNEQFF
>TRBV15|14|-|TRBJ2-5|-
TGTGCCACCAGCAGAGCGTGGGGAGGAGAGACCCAGTACTTC
CATSRAWGGETQYF
>TRBV9|16|TRBD1|TRBJ2-4|-
TGTGCCAGCAGCGCCCAGCCGGGACAGGGAAGAAACATTCAGTACTTC
CASSAQPGQGRNIQYF
>TRBV5-6|19|-|TRBJ2-7|-
TGTGCCAGCAGCGTGGAGGGGGCCTCCGGTTTTTGGGTCTCCTACGAGCAGTACTTC
CASSVEGASGFWVSYEQYF
>TRBV28|16|TRBD2|TRBJ2-1|-
TGTGCCAGCAGTTTACCCGGGCTAGCGGGCTTCAATGAGCAGTTCTTC
CASSLPGLAGFNEQFF
>TRBV10-2|17|TRBD1|TRBJ1-2|-
TGCGCCAGCAGTGAGTTGGACAGGAGTCCCTCTAACTATGGCTACACCTTC
CASSELDRSPSNYGYTF
>TRBV5-8|13|-|TRBJ2-7|once
TGTGCCAGCTTCCCTACTTACTCCTACGAGCAGTACTTC
CASFPTYSYEQYF
>TRBV6-5|14|-|TRBJ1-1|-
TGTGCCAGCAGCGACCCCGGGGCGGGGTGGAAAGAACTCTTT
CASSDPGAGWKELF
>TRBV6-4|15|TRBD1|TRBJ2-1|-
TGTGCCAGCAGCGCCGGGACAGGGAACTACAATGAGCAGTTCTTC
CASSAGTGNYNEQFF
>TRBV27|13|-|TRBJ1-1|-
TGTGCCAGCAACCCCCTGGGCCGCACTGAAGCTTTCTTT
CASNPLGRTEAFF
>TRBV15|15|TRBD2|TRBJ2-5|-
TGTGCCACCAGCAGAGTGGTGGGACTAGACGTGACCCAGTACTTC
CATSRVVGLDVTQYF
>TRBV3-1/TRBV3-2|20|TRBD1|TRBJ2-7|-
TGTGCCAGCAGCACCACTACTCCGGGACAGGGGACGTTGAGGTCCTACGAGCAGTACTTC
CASSTTTPGQGTLRSYEQYF
>TRBV30|11|-|TRBJ1-1|-
TGTGCCTGGAGTGTACGGGGAGGAGCTTTCTTT
CAWSVRGGAFF
>TRBV13|14|-|TRBJ2-1|-
TGTGCCAGCAGCTTTTTCTTAGCCTCCAATGAGCAGTTCTTC
CASSFFLASNEQFF
>TRBV28|12|-|TRBJ2-2|-
TGTGCCAGCAGTGAGACTAGTAGGGAGCTGTTTTTT
CASSETSRELFF
>TRBV27|13|-|TRBJ1-1|few
TGTGCCAGCCAGGGGTTACGGAACACTGAAGCTTTCTTT
CASQGLRNTEAFF
>TRBV30|15|-|TRBJ1-3|-
TGTGCCTGGAGTGTAAACCGACACTCTGGAAACACCATATATTTT
CAWSVNRHSGNTIYF
>TRBV19|15|TRBD1|TRBJ1-2|-
TGTGCCAGTAGAAGAACAGGGGGCTCGGACTATGGCTACACCTTC
CASRRTGGSDYGYTF
>TRBV7-9|16|TRBD2|TRBJ2-2|-
TGTGCCAGCAGCTTATTTGGCGGGAGTATGACCGGGGAGCTGTTTTTT
CASSLFGGSMTGELFF
>TRBV27|17|-|TRBJ2-7|-
TGTGCCAGCAGTTTGAAGGGAGGCGGGTCCAGCTCCTACGAGCAGTACTTC
CASSLKGGGSSSYEQYF
>TRBV4-1|16|-|TRBJ1-1|-
TGCGCCAGCAGCCAAGAGATTTTAACGGGCGGGACTGAAGCTTTCTTT
CASSQEILTGGTEAFF
>TRBV29-1|15|TRBD1|TRBJ1-1|-
TGCAGCGTTGCCGAGACAGGGGGGGCGAACACTGAAGCTTTCTTT
CSVAETGGANTEAFF
>TRBV2|15|-|TRBJ2-6|-
TGTGCCAGCAGGGCTCAACCTGGTGGGGCCAACGTCCTGACTTTC
CASRAQPGGANVLTF
>TRBV5-1|14|TRBD1|TRBJ1-1|-
TGCGCCAGCAGCTCGGACAGGGTAAACACTGAAGCTTTCTTT
CASSSDRVNTEAFF
>TRBV5-8|13|TRBD1|TRBJ2-7|-
TGTGCCAGCAGCTTGGGCAGGGGGCGCGAGCAGTACTTC
CASSLGRGREQYF